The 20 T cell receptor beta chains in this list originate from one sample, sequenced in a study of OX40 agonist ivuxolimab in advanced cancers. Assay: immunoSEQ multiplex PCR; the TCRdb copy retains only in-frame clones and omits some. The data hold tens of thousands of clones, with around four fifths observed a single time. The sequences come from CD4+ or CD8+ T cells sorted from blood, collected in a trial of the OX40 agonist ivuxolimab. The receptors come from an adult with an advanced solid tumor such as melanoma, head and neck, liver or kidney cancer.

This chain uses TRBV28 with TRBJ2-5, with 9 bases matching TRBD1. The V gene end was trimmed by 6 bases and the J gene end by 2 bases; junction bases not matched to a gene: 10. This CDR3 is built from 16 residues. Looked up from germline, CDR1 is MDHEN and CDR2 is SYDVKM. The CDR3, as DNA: TGTGCCAGCAGCCTCGGGACAGGGATTCGGCAAGAGACCCAGTACTTC. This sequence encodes CASSLGTGIRQETQYF.

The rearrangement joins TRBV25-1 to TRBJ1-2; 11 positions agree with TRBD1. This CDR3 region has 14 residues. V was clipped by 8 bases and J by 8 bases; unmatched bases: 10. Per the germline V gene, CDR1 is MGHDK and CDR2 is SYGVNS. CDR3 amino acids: CASQRDRTGGGYTF. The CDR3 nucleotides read TGTGCCAGCCAACGCGATCGGACAGGGGGCGGCTACACCTTC.

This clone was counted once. The DNA for the CDR3 is TGTGCCAGCAGTCCTACGAGTAATATCTATGGCTACACCTTC. This encodes CASSPTSNIYGYTF. This rearrangement joins TRBV6-6 to TRBJ1-2; D gene unclear. V was trimmed by 5 bases and J by 4 bases, leaving 14 bases between them. This CDR3 contains 14 residues. Germline V CDR1 and CDR2: MNHNY, SVGAGI (reference sequence).

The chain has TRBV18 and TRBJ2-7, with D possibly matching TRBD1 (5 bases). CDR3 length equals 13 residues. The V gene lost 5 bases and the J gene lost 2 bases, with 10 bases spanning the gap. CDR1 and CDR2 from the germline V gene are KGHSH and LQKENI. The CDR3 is CASSEQEPYEQYF. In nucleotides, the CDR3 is TGTGCCAGCTCAGAACAGGAACCCTACGAGCAGTACTTC.

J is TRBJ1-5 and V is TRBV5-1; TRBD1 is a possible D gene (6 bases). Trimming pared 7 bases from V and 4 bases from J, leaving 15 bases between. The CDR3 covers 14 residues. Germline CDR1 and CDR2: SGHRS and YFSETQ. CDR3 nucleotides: TGCGCCAGCGCCGAGACAGGAATTAATCAGCCCCAGCATTTT. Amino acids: CASAETGINQPQHF.

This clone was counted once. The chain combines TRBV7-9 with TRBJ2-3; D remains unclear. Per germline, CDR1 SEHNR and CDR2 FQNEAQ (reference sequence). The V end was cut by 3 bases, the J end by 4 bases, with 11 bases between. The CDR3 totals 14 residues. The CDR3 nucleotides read TGTGCCAGCAGCTTGGCGGCTGGGTCAGATACGCAGTATTTT. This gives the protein CASSLAAGSDTQYF.

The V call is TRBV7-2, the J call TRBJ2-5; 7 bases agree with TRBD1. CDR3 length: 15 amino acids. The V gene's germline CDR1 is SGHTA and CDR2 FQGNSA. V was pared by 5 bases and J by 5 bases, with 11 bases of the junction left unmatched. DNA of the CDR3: TGTGCCAGCAGCCCCCGGGCAGGGGGTCAGGAGACCCAGTACTTC. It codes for CASSPRAGGQETQYF.

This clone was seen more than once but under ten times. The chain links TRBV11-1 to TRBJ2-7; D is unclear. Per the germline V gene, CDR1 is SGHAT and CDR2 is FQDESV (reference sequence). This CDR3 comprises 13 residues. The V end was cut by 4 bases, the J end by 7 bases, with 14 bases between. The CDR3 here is CASSYPGVREQYF. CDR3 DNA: TGTGCCAGCAGCTACCCTGGTGTGCGGGAGCAGTACTTC.

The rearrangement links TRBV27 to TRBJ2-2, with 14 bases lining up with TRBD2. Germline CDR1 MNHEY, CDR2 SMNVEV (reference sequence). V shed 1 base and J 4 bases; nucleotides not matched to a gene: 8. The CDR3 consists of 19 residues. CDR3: CASSLLGLTSGGATGELFF. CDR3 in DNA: TGTGCCAGCAGTTTATTGGGGCTGACTAGCGGGGGGGCCACCGGGGAGCTGTTTTTT.

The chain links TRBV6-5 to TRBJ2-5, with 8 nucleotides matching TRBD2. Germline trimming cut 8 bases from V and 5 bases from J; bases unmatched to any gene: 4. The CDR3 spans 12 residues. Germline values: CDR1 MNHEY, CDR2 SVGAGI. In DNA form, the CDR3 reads TGTGCCAGCCTATCTAGCGGGGAGACCCAGTACTTC. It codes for CASLSSGETQYF.

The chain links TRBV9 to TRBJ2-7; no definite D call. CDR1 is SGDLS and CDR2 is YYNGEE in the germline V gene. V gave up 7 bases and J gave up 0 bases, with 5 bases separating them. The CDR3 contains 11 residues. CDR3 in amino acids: CASGDSYEQYF. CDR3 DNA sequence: TGTGCCAGCGGAGACTCCTACGAGCAGTACTTC.

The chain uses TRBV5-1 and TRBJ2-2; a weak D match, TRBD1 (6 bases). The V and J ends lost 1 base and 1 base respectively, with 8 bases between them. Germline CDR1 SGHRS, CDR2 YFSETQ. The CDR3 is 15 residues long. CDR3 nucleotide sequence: TGCGCCAGCAGCTTGCCGACAGGGAACACCGGGGAGCTGTTTTTT. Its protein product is CASSLPTGNTGELFF.

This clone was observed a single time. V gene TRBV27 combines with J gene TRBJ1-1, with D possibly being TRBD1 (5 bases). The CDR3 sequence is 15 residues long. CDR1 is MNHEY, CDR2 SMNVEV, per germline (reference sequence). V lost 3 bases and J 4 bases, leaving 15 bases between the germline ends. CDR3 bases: TGTGCCAGCAGTTTTATGGGGGGAATTATCACTGAAGCTTTCTTT. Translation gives CASSFMGGIITEAFF.

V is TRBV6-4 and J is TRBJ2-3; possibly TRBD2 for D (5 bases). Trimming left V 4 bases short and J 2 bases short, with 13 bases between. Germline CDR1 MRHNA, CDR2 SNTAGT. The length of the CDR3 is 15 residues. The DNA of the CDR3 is TGTGCCAGCAGTGTGGGCAGGACTCACACAGATACGCAGTATTTT. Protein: CASSVGRTHTDTQYF.

The CDR3 DNA reads as TGTGCCAGCAGTTTTGGTGTGGCTAGCGGGACAGATACGCAGTATTTT. Protein: CASSFGVASGTDTQYF. The rearrangement links TRBV27 to TRBJ2-3, with TRBD2 matching over 8 bases. The CDR3 is made up of 16 amino acids. CDR1 and CDR2 from the germline V gene are MNHEY and SMNVEV (reference sequence). V trimming: 3 bases; J trimming: 3 bases; junction bases outside the gene matches: 8.

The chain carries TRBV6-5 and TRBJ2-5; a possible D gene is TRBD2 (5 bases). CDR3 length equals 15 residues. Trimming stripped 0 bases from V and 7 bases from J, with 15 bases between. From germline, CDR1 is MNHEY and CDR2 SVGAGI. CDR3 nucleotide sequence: TGTGCCAGCAGTTACTCGACACGGGGATTAGGGACCCAGTACTTC. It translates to CASSYSTRGLGTQYF.

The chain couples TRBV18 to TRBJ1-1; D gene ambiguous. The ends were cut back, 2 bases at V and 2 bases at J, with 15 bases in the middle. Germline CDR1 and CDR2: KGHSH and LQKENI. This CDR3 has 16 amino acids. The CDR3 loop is CASSPTARDYNTEAFF. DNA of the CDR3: TGTGCCAGCTCACCAACGGCAAGAGATTATAACACTGAAGCTTTCTTT.

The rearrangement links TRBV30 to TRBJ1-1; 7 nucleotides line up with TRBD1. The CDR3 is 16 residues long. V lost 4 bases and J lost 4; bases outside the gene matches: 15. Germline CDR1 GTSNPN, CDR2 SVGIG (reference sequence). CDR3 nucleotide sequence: TGTGCCTGGAAGACCCGCCAGGGGGGTCGTTTCACTGAAGCTTTCTTT. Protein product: CAWKTRQGGRFTEAFF.

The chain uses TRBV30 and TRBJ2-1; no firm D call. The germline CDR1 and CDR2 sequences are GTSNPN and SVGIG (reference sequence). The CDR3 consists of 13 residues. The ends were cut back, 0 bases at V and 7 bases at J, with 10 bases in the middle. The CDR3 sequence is CAWSVSVGNEQFF. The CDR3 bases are TGTGCCTGGAGTGTGTCAGTTGGGAATGAGCAGTTCTTC.

As DNA, the CDR3 is TGTGCCAGCAGTGAAACGTTCATGAACACTGAAGCTTTCTTT. Translation: CASSETFMNTEAFF. The rearrangement uses TRBV6-1 and TRBJ1-1; D uncertain. The germline V gene encodes CDR1 MNHNS and CDR2 SASEGT. Trimming removed 2 bases from V and 0 bases from J, with 7 bases in between. The CDR3 runs 14 residues.